This T cell receptor (beta chain) was sequenced in a study of OX40 agonist ivuxolimab in advanced cancers. About the study: At roughly 83% male, the cohort had a mean age of approximately 60 years, ranging from about 20 to 90. Two patients with cutaneous melanoma and one with hepatocellular carcinoma, three in total, showed partial responses. Allowance was made for prior anti-PD-1, anti-PD-L1 or anti-CTLA-4 therapy, and about 44% had some.

In germline, CDR1 is SGDLS, CDR2 YYNGEE. Unmatched junction bases numbered 15, after V lost 4 bases and J lost 10 bases. The CDR3 runs to 17 residues. About this clone itself: Its antigen remains unknown.

Regarding the study as a whole: Low levels of normalized T-cell clonal expansion also appeared in some nonresponders.

Here immunoSEQ multiplex PCR was the method, and the copy in TCRdb shows in-frame clones only, minus some. There are about 77,000 clones in the sample; 65% to 90% occur only once, and 0.5% to 0.85% lies in the top ten. This TCR derives from an adult with an advanced solid tumor such as melanoma, head and neck, liver or kidney cancer. V usage is TRBV9 and J usage is TRBJ2-1; the match to TRBD2 covers 12 bases. The sample was CD4+ or CD8+ T cells sorted from blood, taken in a trial of the OX40 agonist ivuxolimab. CDR3 coding DNA: TGTGCCAGCAGCCCGCGTCTCTCTAGCGGGGGGGCCCGCGAGCAGTTCTTC. It translates to CASSPRLSSGGAREQFF.